These T cell receptor beta chains were read from a single sample in a study of PD-1 blockade in classical Hodgkin lymphoma. The data were produced by immunoSEQ multiplex PCR, yet TCRdb's version contains in-frame clones alone and is incomplete. The sample has about 34,000 clones; around nine tenths are singletons. Input material: CD4+ T cells from blood. The receptors stem from a human donor with classical Hodgkin lymphoma. Each CDR3 is given with its conserved first and last residue. Fields, in order: J gene, clone size, D gene, V gene, CDR3 protein, CDR3 DNA. A D gene is named only where the DNA matches it firmly. Clone size is not always given. Where it is, it says once, few, many or a class for expanded clones.

>TRBJ1-2|.|.|TRBV7-9
CASSLGNNYGYTF
TGTGCCAGCAGCTTAGGCAACAACTATGGCTACACCTTC
>TRBJ2-1|once|.|TRBV21-1
CASSKVGRLRNEQFF
TGTGCCAGCAGCAAAGTGGGACGACTTCGCAATGAGCAGTTCTTC
>TRBJ2-3|.|.|TRBV7-2
CASSPGRLTDTQYF
TGTGCCAGCAGCCCGGGACGACTCACAGATACGCAGTATTTT
>TRBJ2-3|.|.|TRBV11-2
CASSLAGVRTDTQYF
TGTGCCAGCAGCTTAGCGGGAGTCCGGACAGATACGCAGTATTTT
>TRBJ1-5|.|.|TRBV5-1
CASSLDDNQPQHF
TGCGCCAGCAGCTTGGACGACAATCAGCCCCAGCATTTT
>TRBJ1-2|.|.|TRBV18
CASSTGPMDGYTF
TGTGCCAGCTCAACGGGCCCAATGGATGGCTACACCTTC
>TRBJ1-2|few|TRBD1|TRBV19
CASSDRVIYGYTF
TGTGCCAGTAGTGACAGGGTAATCTATGGCTACACCTTC
>TRBJ2-3|.|.|TRBV6-5
CASSYSADTDTQYF
TGTGCCAGCAGTTACTCGGCGGACACAGATACGCAGTATTTT
>TRBJ2-7|.|TRBD2|TRBV4-3
CASSQDIAGPSYEQYF
TGCGCCAGCAGCCAAGATATAGCGGGACCCTCCTACGAGCAGTACTTC
>TRBJ2-2|.|TRBD2|TRBV28
CASSLVLAMTGELFF
TGTGCCAGCAGTTTAGTACTAGCGATGACCGGGGAGCTGTTTTTT